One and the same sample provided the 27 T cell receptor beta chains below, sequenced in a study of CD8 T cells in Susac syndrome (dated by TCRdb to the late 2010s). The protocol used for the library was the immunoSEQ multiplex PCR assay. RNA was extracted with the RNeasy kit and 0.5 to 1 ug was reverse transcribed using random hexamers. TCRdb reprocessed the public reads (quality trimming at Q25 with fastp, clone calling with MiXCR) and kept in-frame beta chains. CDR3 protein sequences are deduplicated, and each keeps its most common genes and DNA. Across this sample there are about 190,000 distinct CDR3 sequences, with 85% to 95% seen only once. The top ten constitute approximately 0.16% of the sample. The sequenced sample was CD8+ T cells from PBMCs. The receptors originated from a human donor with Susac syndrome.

The CDR3 loop reads CSATEVGWQETQYF. The CDR3 bases are TGCAGTGCTACCGAAGTGGGTTGGCAAGAGACCCAGTACTTC. The chain carries TRBV20-1 and TRBJ2-5; D gene uncertain. V was trimmed by 4 bases and J by 2 bases, leaving 14 bases between them. CDR3 length equals 14 residues. Germline lookup yields CDR1 DFQATT and CDR2 SNEGSKA (reference sequence).

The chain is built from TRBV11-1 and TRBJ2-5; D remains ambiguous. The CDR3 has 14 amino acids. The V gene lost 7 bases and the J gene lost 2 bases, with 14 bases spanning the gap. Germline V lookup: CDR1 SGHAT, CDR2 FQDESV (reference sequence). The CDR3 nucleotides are TGTGCCAGCAACCCTGAGGACGGGCAAGAGACCCAGTACTTC. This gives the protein CASNPEDGQETQYF.

In DNA form, the CDR3 reads TGTGCCAGCAGGCCGTACAGGGGAGGCAATCAGCCCCAGCATTTT. Encoded protein: CASRPYRGGNQPQHF. This sequence joins TRBV28 and TRBJ1-5, with 7 nucleotides matching TRBD1. Per the germline V gene, CDR1 is MDHEN and CDR2 is SYDVKM. With 6 bases clipped from V and 2 bases from J, the junction kept 7 bases outside the gene matches. This CDR3 has 15 residues.

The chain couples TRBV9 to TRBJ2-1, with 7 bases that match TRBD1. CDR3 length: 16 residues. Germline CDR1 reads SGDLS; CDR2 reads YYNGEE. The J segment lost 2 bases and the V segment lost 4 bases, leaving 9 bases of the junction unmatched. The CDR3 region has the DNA TGTGCCAGCAGCCTGGTGTCTACAGGGGCCTACAATGAGCAGTTCTTC. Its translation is CASSLVSTGAYNEQFF.

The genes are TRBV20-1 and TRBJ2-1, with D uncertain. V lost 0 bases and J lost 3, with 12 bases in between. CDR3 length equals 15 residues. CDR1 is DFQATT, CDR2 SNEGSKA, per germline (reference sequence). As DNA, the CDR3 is TGCAGTGCTAGAGATGGGAACTCCTTCTACAATGAGCAGTTCTTC. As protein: CSARDGNSFYNEQFF.

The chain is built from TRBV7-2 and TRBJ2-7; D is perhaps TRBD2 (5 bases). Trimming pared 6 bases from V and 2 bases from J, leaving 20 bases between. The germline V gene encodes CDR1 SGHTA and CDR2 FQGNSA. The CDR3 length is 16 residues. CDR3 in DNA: TGTGCCAGCAGGCCCCGGACTTCGTCGGACGCCTACGAGCAGTACTTC. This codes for CASRPRTSSDAYEQYF.

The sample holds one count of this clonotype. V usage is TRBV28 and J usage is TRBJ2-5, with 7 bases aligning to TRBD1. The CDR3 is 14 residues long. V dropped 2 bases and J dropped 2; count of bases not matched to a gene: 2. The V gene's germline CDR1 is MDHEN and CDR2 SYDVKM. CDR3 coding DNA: TGTGCCAGCAGTTTACCGACAGGGCAAGAGACCCAGTACTTC. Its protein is CASSLPTGQETQYF.

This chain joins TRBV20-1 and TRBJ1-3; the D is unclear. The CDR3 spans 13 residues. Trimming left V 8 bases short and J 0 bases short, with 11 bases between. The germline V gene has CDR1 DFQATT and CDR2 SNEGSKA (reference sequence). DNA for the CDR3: TGCAGTACGACCCTGAGCTCTGGAAACACCATATATTTT. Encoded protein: CSTTLSSGNTIYF.

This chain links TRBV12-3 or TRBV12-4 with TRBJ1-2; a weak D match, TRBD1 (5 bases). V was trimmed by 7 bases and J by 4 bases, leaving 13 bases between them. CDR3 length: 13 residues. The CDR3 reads CASTPREGYGYTF. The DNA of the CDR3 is TGTGCCAGCACCCCCAGGGAGGGCTATGGCTACACCTTC.

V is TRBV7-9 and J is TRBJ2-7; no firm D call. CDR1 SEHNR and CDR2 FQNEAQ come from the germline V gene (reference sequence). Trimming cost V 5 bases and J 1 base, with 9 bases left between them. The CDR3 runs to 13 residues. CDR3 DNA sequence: TGTGCCAGCAGCCCCGTTGGGTCCTACGAGCAGTACTTC. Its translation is CASSPVGSYEQYF.

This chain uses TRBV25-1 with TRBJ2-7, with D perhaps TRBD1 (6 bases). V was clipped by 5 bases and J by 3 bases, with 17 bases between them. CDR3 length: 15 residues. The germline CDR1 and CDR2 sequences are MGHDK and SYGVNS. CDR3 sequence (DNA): TGTGCCAGCAGTTCCGGGACACGGACCCTCTACGAGCAGTACTTC. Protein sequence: CASSSGTRTLYEQYF.

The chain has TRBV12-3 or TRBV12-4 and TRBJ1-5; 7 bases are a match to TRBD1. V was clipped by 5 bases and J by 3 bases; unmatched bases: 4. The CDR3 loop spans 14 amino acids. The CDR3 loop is CASSAGGYNQPQHF. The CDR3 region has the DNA TGTGCCAGCAGTGCAGGGGGTTACAATCAGCCCCAGCATTTT.

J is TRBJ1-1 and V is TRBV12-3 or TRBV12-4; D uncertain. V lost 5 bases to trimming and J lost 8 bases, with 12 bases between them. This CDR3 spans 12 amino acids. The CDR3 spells CASSPEKVEAFF. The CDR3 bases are TGTGCCAGCAGTCCAGAAAAGGTGGAAGCTTTCTTT.

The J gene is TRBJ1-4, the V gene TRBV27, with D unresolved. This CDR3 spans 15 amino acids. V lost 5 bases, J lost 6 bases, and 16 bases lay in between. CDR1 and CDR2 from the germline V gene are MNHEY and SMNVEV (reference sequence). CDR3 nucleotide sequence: TGTGCCAGCAGTCAAACCGGGTACTCTGATGAAAAACTGTTTTTT. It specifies CASSQTGYSDEKLFF. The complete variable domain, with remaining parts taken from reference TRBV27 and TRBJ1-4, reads EAQVTQNPRYLITVTGKKLTVTCSQNMNHEYMSWYRQDPGLGLRQIYYSMNVEVTDKGDVPEGYKVSRKEKRNFPLILESPSPNQTSLYFCASSQTGYSDEKLFFGSGTQLSVL.

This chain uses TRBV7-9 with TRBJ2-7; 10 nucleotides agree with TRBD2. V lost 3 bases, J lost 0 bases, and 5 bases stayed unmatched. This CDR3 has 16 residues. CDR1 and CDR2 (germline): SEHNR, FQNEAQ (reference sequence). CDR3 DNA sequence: TGTGCCAGCAGCTTTCCCCTAGCGGGAGACTCCTACGAGCAGTACTTC. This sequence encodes CASSFPLAGDSYEQYF.

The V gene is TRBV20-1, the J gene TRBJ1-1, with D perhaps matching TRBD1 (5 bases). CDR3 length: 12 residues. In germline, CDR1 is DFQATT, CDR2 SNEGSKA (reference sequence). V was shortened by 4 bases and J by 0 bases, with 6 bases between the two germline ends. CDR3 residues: CSAMTVNTEAFF. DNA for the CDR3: TGCAGTGCTATGACAGTGAACACTGAAGCTTTCTTT.

CDR3 in amino acids: CASSFIPPDSNQPQHF. In nucleotides, the CDR3 is TGTGCCAGCAGTTTTATTCCTCCAGATAGCAATCAGCCCCAGCATTTT. V usage is TRBV12-3 or TRBV12-4 and J usage is TRBJ1-5; D not resolved. V lost 3 bases, J lost 0 bases, and 12 bases lay in between. This CDR3 region has 16 residues.

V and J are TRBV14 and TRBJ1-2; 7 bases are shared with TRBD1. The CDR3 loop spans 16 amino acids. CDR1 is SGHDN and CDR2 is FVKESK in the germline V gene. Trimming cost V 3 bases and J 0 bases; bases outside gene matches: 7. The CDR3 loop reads CASSQFRDSSNYGYTF. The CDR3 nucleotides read TGTGCCAGCAGCCAGTTCCGGGACAGTTCTAACTATGGCTACACCTTC. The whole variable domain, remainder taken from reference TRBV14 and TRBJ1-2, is EAGVTQFPSHSVIEKGQTVTLRCDPISGHDNLYWYRRVMGKEIKFLLHFVKESKQDESGMPNNRFLAERTGGTYSTLKVQPAELEDSGVYFCASSQFRDSSNYGYTFGSGTRLTVV.

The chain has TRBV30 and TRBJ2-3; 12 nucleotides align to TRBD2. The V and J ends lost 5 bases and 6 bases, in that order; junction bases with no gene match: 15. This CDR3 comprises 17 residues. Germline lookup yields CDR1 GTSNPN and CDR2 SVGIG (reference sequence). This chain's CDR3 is CAWGDTGLAGTADTQYF. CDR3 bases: TGTGCCTGGGGAGACACCGGACTAGCGGGGACGGCGGATACGCAGTATTTT.

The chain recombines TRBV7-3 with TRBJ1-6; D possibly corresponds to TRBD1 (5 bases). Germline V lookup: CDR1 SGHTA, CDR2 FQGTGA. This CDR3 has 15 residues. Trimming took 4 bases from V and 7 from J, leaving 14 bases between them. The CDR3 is CASSSRGEGNSPLHF. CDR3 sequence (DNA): TGTGCCAGCAGCTCCCGGGGGGAAGGCAATTCACCCCTCCACTTT.

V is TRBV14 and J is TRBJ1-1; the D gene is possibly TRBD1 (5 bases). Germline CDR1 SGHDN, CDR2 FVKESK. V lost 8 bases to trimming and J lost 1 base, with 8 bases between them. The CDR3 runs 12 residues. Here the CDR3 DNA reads TGTGCCAGCCGCGACAGGAACACTGAAGCTTTCTTT. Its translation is CASRDRNTEAFF.

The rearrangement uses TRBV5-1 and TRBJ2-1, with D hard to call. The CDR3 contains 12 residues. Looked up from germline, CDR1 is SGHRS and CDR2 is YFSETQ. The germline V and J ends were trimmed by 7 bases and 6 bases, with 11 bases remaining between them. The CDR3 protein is CASLSQGNEQFF. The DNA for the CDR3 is TGCGCCAGCCTATCTCAAGGCAATGAGCAGTTCTTC. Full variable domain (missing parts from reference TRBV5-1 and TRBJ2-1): KAGVTQTPRYLIKTRGQQVTLSCSPISGHRSVSWYQQTPGQGLQFLFEYFSETQRNKGNFPGRFSGRQFSNSRSEMNVSTLELGDSALYLCASLSQGNEQFFGPGTRLTVL.

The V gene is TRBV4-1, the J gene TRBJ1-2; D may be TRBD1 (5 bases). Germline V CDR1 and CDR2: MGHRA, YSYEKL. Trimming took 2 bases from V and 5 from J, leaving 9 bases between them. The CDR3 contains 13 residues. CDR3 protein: CASSQSQGYGYTF. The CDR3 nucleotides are TGCGCCAGCAGCCAAAGTCAGGGTTATGGCTACACCTTC.

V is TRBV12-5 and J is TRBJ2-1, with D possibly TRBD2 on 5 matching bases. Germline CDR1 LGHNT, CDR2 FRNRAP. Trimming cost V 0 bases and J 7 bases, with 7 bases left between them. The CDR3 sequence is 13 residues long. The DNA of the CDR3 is TGTGCTAGTGGTTTGGTCGGGGTAAATGAGCAGTTCTTC. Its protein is CASGLVGVNEQFF.

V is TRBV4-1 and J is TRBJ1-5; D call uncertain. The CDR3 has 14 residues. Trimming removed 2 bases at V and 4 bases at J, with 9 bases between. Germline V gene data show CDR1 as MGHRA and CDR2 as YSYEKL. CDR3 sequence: CASSQSSDNQPQHF. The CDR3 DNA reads TGCGCCAGCAGCCAATCGTCGGATAATCAGCCCCAGCATTTT.

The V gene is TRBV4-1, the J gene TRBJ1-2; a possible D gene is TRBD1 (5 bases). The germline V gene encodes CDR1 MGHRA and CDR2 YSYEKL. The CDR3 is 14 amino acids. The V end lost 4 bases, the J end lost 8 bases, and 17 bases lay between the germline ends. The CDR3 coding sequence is TGCGCCAGCAGCCTGGCCTCAGGGTTTGGCGGCTACACCTTC. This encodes CASSLASGFGGYTF.

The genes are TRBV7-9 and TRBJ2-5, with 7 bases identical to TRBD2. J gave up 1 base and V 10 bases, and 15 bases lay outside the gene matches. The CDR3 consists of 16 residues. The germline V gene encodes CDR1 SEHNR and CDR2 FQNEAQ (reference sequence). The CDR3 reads CATTALLSGLQETQYF. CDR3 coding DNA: TGTGCCACCACCGCTTTACTTAGCGGGCTCCAAGAGACCCAGTACTTC.